This T cell receptor (beta chain) was recorded in a study of Tregs in tolerant kidney transplant recipients. Germline loops: CDR1 SGHRS, CDR2 YFSETQ. There are 18 residues in the CDR3. V trimming: 1 base; J trimming: 1 base; junction bases outside the gene matches: 13. Sequencing was performed with immunoSEQ multiplex PCR; in TCRdb, only in-frame clones are kept and a portion is missing. The sample lists 75,000 to 100,000 clones, around nine tenths seen once, with around 4.5% in the top ten. CD4+CD25+CD127- Tregs, CD4+CD25- non-Tregs, CD4 and CD8 cells were sorted. Sequencing input: CD8+ T cells from blood. This sequence was found in a human donor in good health. V gene TRBV5-1 combines with J gene TRBJ1-1, with 7 bases aligning to TRBD1. The CDR3 here is CASSLTRGRGRANTEAFF. The CDR3 coding sequence is TGCGCCAGCAGCTTGACAAGGGGGCGCGGAAGGGCGAACACTGAAGCTTTCTTT.